This TCR beta chain comes out of a study of T cells in Graves' hyperthyroidism and ophthalmopathy. Overall study findings and caveats: In the analysis, a 13 V-J model separated ophthalmopathy from stable hyperthyroidism. Clonotypes that were expanded in thyroid above 0.001 mostly appeared in blood too. Prediction of ophthalmopathy progression came a median 6.5 months pre-onset.

Only one count was recorded for this clonotype. Antigen: not known. TCR beta CDR3 region amplification was performed from RNA transcripts. Initially, a first-round RT-PCR of the TCR CDR3 employed the HTBI primer set. TCRdb redid the calling of the multiplex PCR reads with MiXCR, one entry per CDR3 protein. The sample consists of approximately 250,000 distinct CDR3 sequences, about 25% of them appearing once. CDR3 length: 10 amino acids. V was trimmed by 5 bases and J by 10 bases, leaving 8 bases between them. The J gene is TRBJ1-1, the V gene TRBV12-3 or TRBV12-4; maybe TRBD1 (6 bases). This receptor was taken from a woman aged 40-49 years with Graves' ophthalmopathy. Sequencing was performed on blood. DNA for the CDR3: TGTGCCAGCAGTGCAGGGGTAGCTTTCTTT. Amino acid sequence: CASSAGVAFF.